One and the same sample provided the 11 T cell receptor beta chains below, sequenced in a study of OX40 agonist ivuxolimab in advanced cancers. Data came from immunoSEQ multiplex PCR; TCRdb stores just in-frame clones and leaves some out. The repertoire holds about 40,000 clones, around 88% seen once, with over 20% in the top ten. The sample in question was CD4+ or CD8+ T cells sorted from blood, obtained in a trial of the OX40 agonist ivuxolimab. The receptors stem from an adult with an advanced solid tumor such as melanoma, head and neck, liver or kidney cancer.

The V gene is TRBV7-8, the J gene TRBJ2-1; D possibly corresponds to TRBD2 (6 bases). CDR1 SGHVS and CDR2 FQNEAQ come from the germline V gene. This CDR3 region has 14 residues. Trimming took off 5 bases at V and 2 bases at J, with 10 bases between the two ends. Here the CDR3 reads CASSPGGTYNEQFF. Here the CDR3 DNA reads TGTGCCAGCAGCCCGGGCGGGACCTACAATGAGCAGTTCTTC.

The chain links TRBV7-9 to TRBJ1-1; 10 nucleotides line up with TRBD1. Germline CDR1 reads SEHNR; CDR2 reads FQNEAQ (reference sequence). V shed 4 bases, J shed 7 bases, and the junction held 6 bases outside the gene matches. The CDR3 consists of 14 residues. The CDR3 DNA reads as TGTGCCAGCAGCTCCCGACAGGGGGCGGATGAAGCTTTCTTT. Translation: CASSSRQGADEAFF. The variable domain in full, with the rest retrieved from reference TRBV7-9 and TRBJ1-1, is DTGVSQNPRHKITKRGQNVTFRCDPISEHNRLYWYRQTLGQGPEFLTYFQNEAQLEKSRLLSDRFSAERPKGSFSTLEIQRTEQGDSAMYLCASSSRQGADEAFFGQGTRLTVV.

The chain is built from TRBV7-8 and TRBJ1-1; tentative D call: TRBD1 (5 bases). Trimming took 5 bases from V and 6 from J, leaving 16 bases between them. Germline V gene lookup returns CDR1 SGHVS and CDR2 FQNEAQ. The CDR3 is 14 residues long. CDR3 coding DNA: TGTGCCAGCAGCCCCGGGGGAGGGTTCCCTGAAGCTTTCTTT. It specifies CASSPGGGFPEAFF.

The chain uses TRBV11-2 and TRBJ2-2, with 7 bases aligning to TRBD1. CDR1 is SGHAT and CDR2 is FQNNGV in the germline V gene. This CDR3 has 17 amino acids. V lost 2 bases to trimming and J lost 1 base; unmatched junction nucleotides: 7. The CDR3 here is CASSLSRGQMNTGELFF. The CDR3 DNA sequence: TGTGCCAGCAGCTTATCTAGGGGGCAGATGAACACCGGGGAGCTGTTTTTT.

CDR3 in amino acids: CASSLDHGGTEAFF. CDR3 DNA: TGTGCCAGCAGCTTAGACCATGGCGGGACTGAAGCTTTCTTT. This chain joins TRBV7-9 and TRBJ1-1; D ambiguous. The germline V gene encodes CDR1 SEHNR and CDR2 FQNEAQ (reference sequence). The V end was cut by 1 base, the J end by 5 bases, with 11 bases between. The CDR3 spans 14 residues.

The sample holds a few counts of this clone. The J gene is TRBJ1-2, the V gene TRBV4-2; tentatively, D is TRBD1 (6 bases). Germline values: CDR1 LGHNA, CDR2 YNFKEQ. CDR3 length: 16 amino acids. Trimming stripped 0 bases from V and 2 bases from J, with 13 bases between. CDR3 protein: CASSQEGAGANYGYTF. DNA of the CDR3: TGTGCCAGCAGCCAAGAAGGGGCGGGGGCAAACTATGGCTACACCTTC.

This clone was seen only once. This rearrangement joins TRBV30 to TRBJ1-5; D is unclear. Germline CDR1 reads GTSNPN; CDR2 reads SVGIG (reference sequence). Trimming took off 3 bases at V and 8 bases at J, with 14 bases between the two ends. CDR3 size: 13 residues. The CDR3: CAWRMGNPKPQHF. CDR3 DNA: TGTGCCTGGAGAATGGGGAACCCGAAGCCCCAGCATTTT.

The gene calls are TRBV27 and TRBJ2-1; 7 bases are shared with TRBD1. With V trimmed by 5 bases and J by 8 bases, 15 bases remained unmatched. Per the germline V gene, CDR1 is MNHEY and CDR2 is SMNVEV (reference sequence). This CDR3 has 16 amino acids. Here the CDR3 DNA reads TGTGCCAGCAGTCCTTCATCGGGACAGATTGTTTATGAGCAGTTCTTC. Translation: CASSPSSGQIVYEQFF.

The CDR3 region is CASSLFPGGNTEAFF. CDR3 bases: TGTGCCAGCAGCTTGTTCCCTGGGGGGAACACTGAAGCTTTCTTT. The chain uses TRBV5-8 and TRBJ1-1; maybe TRBD1 (5 bases). Germline V gene sequence: CDR1 SGHTS, CDR2 YDEGEE. Deletions cut 1 base from V and 1 base from J, with 11 bases between. CDR3 length equals 15 residues. Variable domain in full (rest from reference TRBV5-8 and TRBJ1-1): EAGVTQSPTHLIKTRGQQATLRCSPISGHTSVYWYQQALGLGLQFLLWYDEGEERNRGNFPPRFSGRQFPNYSSELNVNALELEDSALYLCASSLFPGGNTEAFFGQGTRLTVV.

The J gene is TRBJ1-1, the V gene TRBV28; no clear D. The CDR3 loop spans 14 amino acids. V was clipped by 3 bases and J by 1 base, with 9 bases between them. Looked up from germline, CDR1 is MDHEN and CDR2 is SYDVKM. The CDR3 loop reads CASSFTDWNTEAFF. DNA of the CDR3: TGTGCCAGCAGTTTTACTGACTGGAACACTGAAGCTTTCTTT.

This clone was observed a few times. The sample contains more than one DNA sequence encoding this CDR3. The chain employs TRBV4-1 and TRBJ2-7; the match to TRBD2 covers 13 bases. Germline CDR1 reads MGHRA; CDR2 reads YSYEKL. The junction had 5 bases not matched to a gene; V was cut back by 5 bases and J by 4 bases. CDR3 length equals 15 residues. The CDR3 bases are TGCGCCAGCAGCTTTGGGACTAGCGGGACTTACGAGCAGTACTTC. It yields the protein CASSFGTSGTYEQYF.